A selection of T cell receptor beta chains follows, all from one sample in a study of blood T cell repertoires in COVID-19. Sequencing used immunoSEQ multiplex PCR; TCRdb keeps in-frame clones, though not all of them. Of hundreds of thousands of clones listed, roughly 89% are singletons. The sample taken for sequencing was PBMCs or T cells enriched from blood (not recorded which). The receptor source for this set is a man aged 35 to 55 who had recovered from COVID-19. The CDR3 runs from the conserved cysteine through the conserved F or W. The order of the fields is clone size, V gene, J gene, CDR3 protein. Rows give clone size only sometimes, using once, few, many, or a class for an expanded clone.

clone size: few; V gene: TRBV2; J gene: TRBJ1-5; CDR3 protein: CASTSGNQPQHF
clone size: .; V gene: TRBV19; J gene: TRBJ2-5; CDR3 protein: CASTDSGQETQYF
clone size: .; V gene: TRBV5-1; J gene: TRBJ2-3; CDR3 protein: CASSPPTGGEDTQYF
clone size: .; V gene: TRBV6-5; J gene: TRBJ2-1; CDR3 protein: CASSFAGRHNEQFF
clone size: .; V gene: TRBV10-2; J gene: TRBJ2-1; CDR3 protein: CASEKSDSGRGEQFF
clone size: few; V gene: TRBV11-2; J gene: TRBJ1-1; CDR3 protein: CASSLHATDTEAFF
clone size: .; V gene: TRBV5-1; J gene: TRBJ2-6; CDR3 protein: CASSAGHTSGANVLTF
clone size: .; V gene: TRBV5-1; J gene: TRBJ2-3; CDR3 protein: CASSLVTSDKLSDTQYF
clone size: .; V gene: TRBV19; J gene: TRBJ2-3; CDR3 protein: CASSASGTDYTDTQYF
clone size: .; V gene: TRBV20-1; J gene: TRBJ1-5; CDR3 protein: CSASLADNQPQHF
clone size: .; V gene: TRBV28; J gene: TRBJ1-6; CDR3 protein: CASMGGSTYNSPLHF
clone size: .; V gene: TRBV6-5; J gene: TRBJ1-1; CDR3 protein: CATHLGGMNTEAFF
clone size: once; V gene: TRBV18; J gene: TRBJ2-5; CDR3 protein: CASSPLDRELETQYF
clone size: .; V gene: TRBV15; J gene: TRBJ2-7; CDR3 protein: CATREVTKTYEQYF
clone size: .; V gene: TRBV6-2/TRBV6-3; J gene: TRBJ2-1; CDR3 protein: CASSTGGPTIYNEQFF
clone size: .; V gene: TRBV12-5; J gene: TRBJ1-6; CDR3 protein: CASGLFVQSFENPGGSPLHF
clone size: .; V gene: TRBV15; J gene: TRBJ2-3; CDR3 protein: CATSRDGLSTDTQYF
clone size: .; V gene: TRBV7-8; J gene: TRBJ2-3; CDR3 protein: CASSFGWARYF
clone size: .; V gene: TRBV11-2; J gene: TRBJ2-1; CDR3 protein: CASSYFRDNEQFF
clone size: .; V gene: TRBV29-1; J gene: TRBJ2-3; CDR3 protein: CSVDRRNTDTQYF
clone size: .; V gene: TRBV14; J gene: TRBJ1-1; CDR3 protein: CASSLGQGNTEAFF
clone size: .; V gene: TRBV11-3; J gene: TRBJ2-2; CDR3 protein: CASASSLWELFF
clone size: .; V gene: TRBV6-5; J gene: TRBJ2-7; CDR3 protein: CASRKGQGIYEQYF
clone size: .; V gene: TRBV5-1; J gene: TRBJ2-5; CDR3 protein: CASSLTPGQGGSQYF
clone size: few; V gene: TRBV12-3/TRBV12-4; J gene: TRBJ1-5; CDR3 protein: CASSLIGDQPQHF
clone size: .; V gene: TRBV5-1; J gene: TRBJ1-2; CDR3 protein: CASSLEGEFGYGYTF
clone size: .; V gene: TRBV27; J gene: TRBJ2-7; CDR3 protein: CASSLSTSGSWEQYF
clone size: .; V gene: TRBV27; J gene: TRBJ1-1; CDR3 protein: CASSSQGNTEAFF
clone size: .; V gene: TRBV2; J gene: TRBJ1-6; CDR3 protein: CASSPQGRNSPLHF
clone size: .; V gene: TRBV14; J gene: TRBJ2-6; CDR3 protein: CASSTRDTFLVPSGANVLTF
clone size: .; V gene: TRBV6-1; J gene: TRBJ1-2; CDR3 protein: CASSEERDYGYTF
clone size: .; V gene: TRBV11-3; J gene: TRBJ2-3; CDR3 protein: CASSSPLRGGTDTQYF
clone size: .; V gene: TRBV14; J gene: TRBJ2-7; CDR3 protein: CASSPGLASEQYF
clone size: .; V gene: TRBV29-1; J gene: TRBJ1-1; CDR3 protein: CSVVDRGEGLNTEAFF
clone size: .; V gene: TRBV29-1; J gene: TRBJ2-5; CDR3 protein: CSVDPQETQYF
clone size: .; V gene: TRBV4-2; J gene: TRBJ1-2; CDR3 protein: CASSQDVRGSAGYTF
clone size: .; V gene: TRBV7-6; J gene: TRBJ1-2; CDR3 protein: CASSLETGDPTGYGYTF
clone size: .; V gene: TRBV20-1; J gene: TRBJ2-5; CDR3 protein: CSASILGQMTQETQYF
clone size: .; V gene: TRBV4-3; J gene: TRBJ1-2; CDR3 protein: CASSPYRAEDRGQGYGYTF
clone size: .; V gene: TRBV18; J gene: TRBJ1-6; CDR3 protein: CASSPGSPTHSPLHF
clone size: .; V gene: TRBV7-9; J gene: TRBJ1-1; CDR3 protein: CASSYDLGRMAFF
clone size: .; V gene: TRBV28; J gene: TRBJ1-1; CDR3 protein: CASRFHPGTVKNTEAFF
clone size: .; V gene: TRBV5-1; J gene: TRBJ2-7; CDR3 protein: CASSRPPGEQYF
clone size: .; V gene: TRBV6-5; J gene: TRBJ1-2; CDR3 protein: CASSYSTRETNYGYTF
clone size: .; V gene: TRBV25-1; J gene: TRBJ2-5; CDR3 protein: CASLAAQETQYF
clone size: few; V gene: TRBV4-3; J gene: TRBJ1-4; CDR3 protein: CASSQAGTGGQKLFF
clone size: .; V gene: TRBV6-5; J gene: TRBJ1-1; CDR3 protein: CASRSRVNTEAFF
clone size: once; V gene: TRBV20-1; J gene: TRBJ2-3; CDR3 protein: CSASSLAGIGSTDTQYF
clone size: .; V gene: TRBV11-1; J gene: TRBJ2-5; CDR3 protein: CASSPGDRGAETQYF
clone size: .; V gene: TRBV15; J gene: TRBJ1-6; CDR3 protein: CATSREDAGTGESPLHF
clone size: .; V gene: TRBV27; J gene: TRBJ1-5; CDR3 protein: CASSPRTGRGNQPQHF
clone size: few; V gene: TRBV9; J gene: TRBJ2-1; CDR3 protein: CASSVAFTEIYNEQFF
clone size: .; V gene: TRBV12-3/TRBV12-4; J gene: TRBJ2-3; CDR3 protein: CASSQGRTDTQYF
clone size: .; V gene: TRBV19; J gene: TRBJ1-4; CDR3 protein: CASSITSGEGGGEKLFF